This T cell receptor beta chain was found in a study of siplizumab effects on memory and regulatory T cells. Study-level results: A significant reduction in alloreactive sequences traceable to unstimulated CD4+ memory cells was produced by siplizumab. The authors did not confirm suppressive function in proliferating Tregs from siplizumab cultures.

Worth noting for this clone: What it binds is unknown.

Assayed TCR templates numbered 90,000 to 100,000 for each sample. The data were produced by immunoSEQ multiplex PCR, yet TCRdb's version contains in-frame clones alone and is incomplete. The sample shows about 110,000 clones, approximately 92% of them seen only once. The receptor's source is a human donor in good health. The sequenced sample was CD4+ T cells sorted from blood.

In DNA form, the CDR3 reads TGTGCCAGCAGTTACATCCCCTGGACAGGGAATCAGCCCCAGCATTTT. Translation gives CASSYIPWTGNQPQHF. This chain connects TRBV6-6 to TRBJ1-5, with 8 bases identical to TRBD1. From germline, CDR1 is MNHNY and CDR2 SVGAGI (reference sequence). The V segment lost 2 bases and the J segment 4 bases; nucleotides outside the gene matches: 7. CDR3 size: 16 residues.